These T cell receptor beta chains were read from a single sample in a study of shared clonotypes between healthy human individuals. Assay: immunoSEQ multiplex PCR; the TCRdb copy retains only in-frame clones and omits some. The table shows roughly 110,000 clones, with around 68% occurring only once. Sequencing was performed on memory CD8+ T cells sorted from blood. The receptors shown here come from a woman aged 25-40 years in good health. CDR3s include the opening cysteine and the closing phenylalanine or tryptophan. Each record gives: J gene, D gene, clone size, V gene, CDR3 DNA, CDR3 protein. A D gene is named only where the DNA matches it firmly. Some rows have no size entry. The others give once, few or many, or a class for an expanded clone.

TRBJ2-7	TRBD2	-	TRBV4-1	TGCGCCAGCAGCCAAGCCCTAGCGGGAATTTTTTACGAGCAGTACTTC	CASSQALAGIFYEQYF
TRBJ2-2	TRBD1	-	TRBV11-1	TGTGCCAGCAGCTTTGGGACAGGGGGCAGCGGGGAGCTGTTTTTT	CASSFGTGGSGELFF
TRBJ2-7	-	-	TRBV27	TGTGCCAGCAGAGACTTGGGAGGTGCCTACGAGCAGTACTTC	CASRDLGGAYEQYF
TRBJ2-7	TRBD2	many	TRBV2	TGTGCCAGCACCACGACTAGCTCCGACGAGCAGTACTTC	CASTTTSSDEQYF
TRBJ1-5	-	-	TRBV27	TGTGCCAGCAGTTTAAGGGCCCCCGGCAATGGCAATCAGCCCCAGCATTTT	CASSLRAPGNGNQPQHF
TRBJ2-7	TRBD1	-	TRBV5-1	TGCGCCAGCAGCTTGGGGGACAGGGACTTAAGCGAGCAGTACTTC	CASSLGDRDLSEQYF
TRBJ2-1	-	-	TRBV13	TGTGCCAGCAGCTTAGGACAGGCGGGCAATGAGCAGTTCTTC	CASSLGQAGNEQFF
TRBJ2-7	-	-	TRBV11-2	TGTGCCAGCAGCTTCCAAGCGGAGATCCACTACGAGCAGTACTTC	CASSFQAEIHYEQYF
TRBJ1-3	-	-	TRBV25-1	TGTGCCAGCAGTGGACCTGGAAACACCATATATTTT	CASSGPGNTIYF
TRBJ2-7	TRBD1	-	TRBV7-8	TGTGCCAGCAGCACCCGGTGGACAGGGGCAGGAGTCTACGAGCAGTACTTC	CASSTRWTGAGVYEQYF